A single sample is the source of the 32 T cell receptor beta chains below, sequenced in a study of blood T cell repertoires in COVID-19. Libraries were prepared by immunoSEQ multiplex PCR; TCRdb keeps only in-frame clonotypes and omits some of them. The repertoire includes tens of thousands of clones, roughly 87% of them detected once, and approximately 19% sits in the top ten. Specimen: peripheral blood. Source of these receptors: a human donor in a cohort sampled during active COVID-19.

CDR3 nucleotides: TGTGCCAGCAGCGTAGGAGGGACAGGGGTTATGTCTTCCGAGCAGTACTTC. This sequence encodes CASSVGGTGVMSSEQYF. J is TRBJ2-7 and V is TRBV9; 10 bases agree with TRBD1. Germline V CDR1 and CDR2: SGDLS, YYNGEE. The length of the CDR3 is 17 residues. V was pared by 0 bases and J by 6 bases, with 12 bases of the junction left unmatched.

This clone was detected only once. This chain connects TRBV7-2 to TRBJ1-1; TRBD1 might be the D (5 bases). The germline V gene encodes CDR1 SGHTA and CDR2 FQGNSA. The CDR3 length is 13 residues. The V end lost 4 bases, the J end lost 5 bases, and 11 bases lay between the germline ends. The DNA of the CDR3 is TGTGCCAGCAGCTCATTCCAGGGAACTGAAGCTTTCTTT. It encodes CASSSFQGTEAFF.

The genes are TRBV4-1 and TRBJ1-2; the match to TRBD1 covers 7 bases. The CDR3 extends over 16 amino acids. Germline V gene data show CDR1 as MGHRA and CDR2 as YSYEKL. J gave up 3 bases and V 1 base, and 8 bases lay outside the gene matches. Here the CDR3 DNA reads TGCGCCAGCAGCCAAGGGGCAGGGGGAGTGGACTATGGCTACACCTTC. Amino acids: CASSQGAGGVDYGYTF.

The V gene is TRBV4-2, the J gene TRBJ2-5; 11 bases align to TRBD2. CDR1 LGHNA and CDR2 YNFKEQ come from the germline V gene. The CDR3 runs 16 residues. After removal of 6 bases from V and 4 bases from J, the junction contained 10 bases not matched to a gene. The CDR3 sequence: CASRPTSGGWGETQYF. The CDR3, as DNA: TGTGCCAGCAGACCTACTAGCGGGGGTTGGGGAGAGACCCAGTACTTC.

This rearrangement joins TRBV9 to TRBJ2-1, with a possible D match to TRBD1 (5 bases). The CDR3 has 17 residues. Trimming took 1 base from V and 4 from J, leaving 18 bases between them. CDR1 is SGDLS and CDR2 is YYNGEE in the germline V gene. CDR3 nucleotides: TGTGCCAGCAGCGTATTCTCTGGGGCAGCGCCGTACAATGAGCAGTTCTTC. It specifies CASSVFSGAAPYNEQFF.

This clone has just one count. This rearrangement joins TRBV5-6 to TRBJ2-4; no reliable D call. Trimming cost V 5 bases and J 0 bases, with 9 bases left between them. CDR1 is SGHDT, CDR2 YYEEEE, per germline. The CDR3 spans 14 residues. The CDR3 nucleotides read TGTGCCAGCAGACTGAACCTAGCCAAAAACATTCAGTACTTC. Translating it yields CASRLNLAKNIQYF. Variable domain in full (rest from reference TRBV5-6 and TRBJ2-4): DAGVTQSPTHLIKTRGQQVTLRCSPKSGHDTVSWYQQALGQGPQFIFQYYEEEERQRGNFPDRFSGHQFPNYSSELNVNALLLGDSALYLCASRLNLAKNIQYFGAGTRLSVL.

The chain joins TRBV14 to TRBJ2-7; D ambiguous. The CDR3 consists of 13 residues. The germline CDR1 and CDR2 sequences are SGHDN and FVKESK. The V end was cut by 3 bases, the J end by 4 bases, with 10 bases between. Written as DNA, the CDR3 is TGTGCCAGCAGCCAGGCCCCACCATACGAGCAGTACTTC. This encodes CASSQAPPYEQYF. The full variable domain, its missing parts supplied by reference TRBV14 and TRBJ2-7, is EAGVTQFPSHSVIEKGQTVTLRCDPISGHDNLYWYRRVMGKEIKFLLHFVKESKQDESGMPNNRFLAERTGGTYSTLKVQPAELEDSGVYFCASSQAPPYEQYFGPGTRLTVT.

The rearrangement uses TRBV7-8 and TRBJ2-2; 8 nucleotides match TRBD1. The V segment lost 4 bases and the J segment 6 bases; nucleotides outside the gene matches: 13. CDR1 SGHVS and CDR2 FQNEAQ come from the germline V gene. CDR3 length: 17 amino acids. The CDR3 here is CASSYQGTGYVPGELFF. In DNA form, the CDR3 reads TGTGCCAGCAGCTACCAAGGGACAGGTTATGTTCCCGGGGAGCTGTTTTTT. The variable domain in full, with the rest retrieved from reference TRBV7-8 and TRBJ2-2, is GAGVSQSPRYKVAKRGQDVALRCDPISGHVSLFWYQQALGQGPEFLTYFQNEAQLDKSGLPSDRFFAERPEGSVSTLKIQRTQQEDSAVYLCASSYQGTGYVPGELFFGEGSRLTVL.

This clone showed up just once. This chain joins TRBV5-1 and TRBJ2-7; a possible D gene is TRBD1 (5 bases). The CDR3 extends over 15 amino acids. Germline V gene sequence: CDR1 SGHRS, CDR2 YFSETQ. Trimming stripped 2 bases from V and 3 bases from J, with 15 bases between. DNA of the CDR3: TGCGCCAGCAGCTTTGGTGACAGTCCACTCTACGAGCAGTACTTC. It specifies CASSFGDSPLYEQYF.

The chain carries TRBV2 and TRBJ1-6; 9 bases agree with TRBD1. The length of the CDR3 is 14 residues. The germline V gene has CDR1 SNHLY and CDR2 FYNNEI. V shed 8 bases and J 5 bases; nucleotides not matched to a gene: 4. The CDR3, as DNA: TGTGCCAGCTCGCGGGACAGGGATAATTCACCCCTCCACTTT. This encodes CASSRDRDNSPLHF.

J is TRBJ1-1 and V is TRBV5-4; D gene uncertain. This CDR3 is built from 14 residues. The V end was cut by 2 bases, the J end by 3 bases, with 11 bases between. Looked up from germline, CDR1 is SGHNT and CDR2 is YYREEE (reference sequence). The CDR3 loop is CASSFDRTYTEAFF. Here the CDR3 DNA reads TGTGCCAGCAGCTTTGATAGGACTTACACTGAAGCTTTCTTT.

The J gene is TRBJ2-7, the V gene TRBV7-2; D possibly corresponds to TRBD2 (7 bases). The germline CDR1 and CDR2 sequences are SGHTA and FQGNSA. The CDR3 loop spans 14 amino acids. V was cut by 3 bases and J by 0 bases, with 9 bases left in between. For the CDR3, the DNA is TGTGCCAGCAGCTTGGGAGGGGGCTCCTACGAGCAGTACTTC. Its translation: CASSLGGGSYEQYF. Together with reference TRBV7-2 and TRBJ2-7, the CDR3 gives the full variable domain: GAGVSQSPSNKVTEKGKDVELRCDPISGHTALYWYRQSLGQGLEFLIYFQGNSAPDKSGLPSDRFSAERTGGSVSTLTIQRTQQEDSAVYLCASSLGGGSYEQYFGPGTRLTVT.

J is TRBJ1-4 and V is TRBV5-1; D perhaps matches TRBD1 (5 bases). V gave up 4 bases and J gave up 4 bases, with 11 bases separating them. The germline V gene encodes CDR1 SGHRS and CDR2 YFSETQ. The CDR3 totals 14 residues. CDR3 amino acids: CASSQTAGNEKLFF. Here the CDR3 DNA reads TGCGCCAGCAGCCAGACAGCTGGTAATGAAAAACTGTTTTTT.

The V call is TRBV23-1, the J call TRBJ2-6; 9 nucleotides match TRBD1. TRBV23-1 is an ORF; its function is uncertain. Trimming at V came to 3 bases and at J to 2 bases, leaving 5 bases not matched to a gene. The CDR3 is 17 amino acids. The CDR3 sequence is CASSHPGQGPGANVLTF. CDR3 in DNA: TGCGCCAGCAGTCACCCGGGACAGGGTCCTGGGGCCAACGTCCTGACTTTC.

The chain employs TRBV6-5 and TRBJ2-7; D perhaps matches TRBD2 (5 bases). Trimming pared 2 bases from V and 2 bases from J, leaving 13 bases between. CDR3 length: 15 residues. The germline gives CDR1 MNHEY, CDR2 SVGAGI. CDR3: CASSYGGLSAYEQYF. CDR3 DNA: TGTGCCAGCAGTTACGGCGGGCTATCCGCCTACGAGCAGTACTTC.

Notes on this clone: Germline is not matched at one junction end, which may reflect a read error. The rearrangement joins TRBV10-1 to TRBJ2-7; D possibly corresponds to TRBD1 (5 bases). Germline assignment: CDR1 WNHNN and CDR2 SYGVQD (reference sequence). There are 13 residues in the CDR3. CDR3 DNA sequence: TGCGCCAGCAGTGAGTATTTAGACAGCCGGTCCAGCTTC. Translated: CASSEYLDSRSSF.

The chain has TRBV5-5 and TRBJ2-5; 8 positions match TRBD2. V trimming: 4 bases; J trimming: 2 bases; junction bases outside the gene matches: 4. Germline V CDR1 and CDR2: SGHKS, YYEKEE (reference sequence). This CDR3 region has 14 residues. In DNA form, the CDR3 reads TGTGCCAGCAGCCCCAGACTAGCGCAAGAGACCCAGTACTTC. This gives the protein CASSPRLAQETQYF. The full variable domain, with the rest looked up from reference TRBV5-5 and TRBJ2-5, is DAGVTQSPTHLIKTRGQQVTLRCSPISGHKSVSWYQQVLGQGPQFIFQYYEKEERGRGNFPDRFSARQFPNYSSELNVNALLLGDSALYLCASSPRLAQETQYFGPGTRLLVL.

The chain links TRBV6-1 to TRBJ2-5, with D maybe TRBD1 (5 bases). Trimming shortened V by 2 bases and J by 7 bases, and 14 bases separated the two germline ends. The V gene's germline CDR1 is MNHNS and CDR2 SASEGT. This CDR3 is 14 amino acids long. The CDR3 nucleotides are TGTGCCAGCAGTGAATCAGGGCCACGCGGGACCCAGTACTTC. Translated, it gives CASSESGPRGTQYF.

The CDR3: CASSFDDLGGANEKLFF. CDR3 DNA sequence: TGTGCCAGCAGTTTCGATGACCTGGGGGGGGCTAATGAAAAACTGTTTTTT. The rearrangement joins TRBV7-9 to TRBJ1-4, with a weak D call TRBD1 (5 bases). The length of the CDR3 is 17 residues. In germline, CDR1 is SEHNR, CDR2 FQNEAQ (reference sequence). V was clipped by 6 bases and J by 3 bases, with 20 bases between them.

This chain uses TRBV5-1 with TRBJ1-4, with 7 positions matching TRBD1. V shed 5 bases and J 5 bases; nucleotides not matched to a gene: 6. This CDR3 has 14 amino acids. Germline CDR1 reads SGHRS; CDR2 reads YFSETQ. DNA for the CDR3: TGCGCCAGCAGAAGACAGGGCGAAAATGAAAAACTGTTTTTT. Translated, it gives CASRRQGENEKLFF.

The chain uses TRBV6-2 or TRBV6-3 and TRBJ2-3; TRBD2 is a possible D gene (6 bases). Germline-derived CDR1 and CDR2 are MNHEY and SVGEGT. Trimming shortened V by 5 bases and J by 3 bases, and 15 bases separated the two germline ends. This CDR3 contains 15 residues. In DNA form, the CDR3 reads TGTGCCAGCAGTCGCTACGGGACTTCAACAGATACGCAGTATTTT. Translation gives CASSRYGTSTDTQYF.

The chain joins TRBV7-9 to TRBJ2-7; weak D call: TRBD2 (6 bases). The ends were cut back, 2 bases at V and 7 bases at J, with 15 bases in the middle. Germline CDR1 SEHNR, CDR2 FQNEAQ (reference sequence). CDR3 length: 14 residues. The CDR3 nucleotides are TGTGCCAGCAGCTTAAAGTGGCGCGGGGATGAGCAGTACTTC. This sequence encodes CASSLKWRGDEQYF.

The J gene is TRBJ2-7, the V gene TRBV10-3; weak D call: TRBD1 (5 bases). V was shortened by 3 bases and J by 0 bases, with 9 bases between the two germline ends. The CDR3 consists of 14 residues. Germline assignment: CDR1 ENHRY and CDR2 SYGVKD. The CDR3 DNA reads TGTGCCATCAGTGACCGCAGGGACTCCTACGAGCAGTACTTC. The encoded protein is CAISDRRDSYEQYF.

The rearrangement links TRBV19 to TRBJ2-3; perhaps TRBD1 as D (6 bases). The CDR3 consists of 14 residues. Trimming shortened V by 7 bases and J by 3 bases, and 14 bases separated the two germline ends. Germline CDR1 reads LNHDA; CDR2 reads SQIVND (reference sequence). The CDR3 spells CASTTGYGTDTQYF. CDR3 sequence (DNA): TGTGCCAGTACCACAGGGTATGGGACAGATACGCAGTATTTT.

The chain couples TRBV7-9 to TRBJ2-5, with TRBD1 as a possible D gene (6 bases). CDR3 length equals 12 residues. V gave up 7 bases and J gave up 6 bases, with 12 bases separating them. The germline gives CDR1 SEHNR, CDR2 FQNEAQ (reference sequence). The CDR3 nucleotides are TGTGCCAGCACCGACAGGCAGAAGACCCAGTACTTC. It yields the protein CASTDRQKTQYF.

The genes are TRBV6-4 and TRBJ1-1; possible D gene TRBD1, 5 bases. The CDR3 has 13 residues. Per the germline V gene, CDR1 is MRHNA and CDR2 is SNTAGT. Trimming took off 6 bases at V and 0 bases at J, with 8 bases between the two ends. The CDR3 loop reads CASSVDMNTEAFF. The CDR3 DNA follows: TGTGCCAGCAGCGTGGACATGAACACTGAAGCTTTCTTT.

This chain links TRBV19 with TRBJ2-2, with a weak D call TRBD1 (6 bases). Germline CDR1 LNHDA, CDR2 SQIVND (reference sequence). V was clipped by 4 bases and J by 5 bases, with 20 bases between them. The CDR3 is 17 residues long. The CDR3 bases are TGTGCCAGTAGTACCACAGGGTCTACCCTTGAAACCGGGGAGCTGTTTTTT. This encodes CASSTTGSTLETGELFF. The variable domain in full, completed from reference TRBV19 and TRBJ2-2, reads DGGITQSPKYLFRKEGQNVTLSCEQNLNHDAMYWYRQDPGQGLRLIYYSQIVNDFQKGDIAEGYSVSREKKESFPLTVTSAQKNPTAFYLCASSTTGSTLETGELFFGEGSRLTVL.

The chain links TRBV15 to TRBJ2-1; tentatively, D is TRBD1 (5 bases). V lost 0 bases, J lost 10 bases, and 7 bases lay in between. Per germline, CDR1 LNHNV and CDR2 YYDKDF (reference sequence). The CDR3 loop spans 12 amino acids. The CDR3 DNA reads as TGTGCCACCAGCAGAGATTACAGGGAGCAGTTCTTC. Protein product: CATSRDYREQFF.

This chain links TRBV7-8 with TRBJ2-7, with D unclear. The CDR3 has 13 amino acids. Germline V gives CDR1 SGHVS, CDR2 FQNEAQ. The V gene lost 3 bases and the J gene lost 2 bases, with 8 bases spanning the gap. The CDR3 nucleotides read TGTGCCAGCAGCTTTACAGAGCCCTACGAGCAGTACTTC. Translation gives CASSFTEPYEQYF.

CDR3 nucleotide sequence: TGTGCCAGCAGCAAAGCGCTAGGGACTAGCGGGGTCTACGAGCAGTACTTC. This codes for CASSKALGTSGVYEQYF. The chain links TRBV21-1 to TRBJ2-7; the table's D call, TRBD2, has no DNA check behind it. TRBV21-1 is a documented pseudogene. The CDR3 runs 17 residues.

This chain uses TRBV6-5 with TRBJ2-7; TRBD1 matches at 7 bases. This CDR3 spans 12 amino acids. Germline loops: CDR1 MNHEY, CDR2 SVGAGI. With V trimmed by 6 bases and J by 2 bases, 1 base remained unmatched. Here the CDR3 reads CASRTGTYEQYF. For the CDR3, the DNA is TGTGCCAGCAGGACAGGGACCTACGAGCAGTACTTC.

This chain links TRBV11-2 with TRBJ1-2; a possible D gene is TRBD1 (5 bases). Germline CDR1 reads SGHAT; CDR2 reads FQNNGV. Deletions cut 0 bases from V and 6 bases from J, with 17 bases between. There are 16 residues in the CDR3. CDR3: CASSLEISGGENGYTF. The CDR3 nucleotides read TGTGCCAGCAGCTTAGAGATCTCGGGGGGAGAGAATGGCTACACCTTC.